The present T cell receptor (beta chain) was sequenced within a study of blood T cell repertoires in COVID-19. Study information: Samples came from the United States, Italy and Spain, spanning acute and convalescent COVID-19. Sources were T cells, B-cell-depleted T cells, or PBMCs; the material itself was cDNA or gDNA.

This CDR3 is built from 15 residues. Germline V lookup: CDR1 WSHSY, CDR2 SAAADI. J lost 1 base, V lost 4 bases, and 3 bases had no gene match. In the study's own analysis: Estimated nucleated cell counts came from reference gene primer amplification. Sequencing used immunoSEQ multiplex PCR; TCRdb keeps in-frame clones, though not all of them. The V and J calls and clone size come from that table; D and trimming were worked out from the DNA. This sample carries tens of thousands of clones, about 89% of them seen once, and the ten largest clones take approximately 7.4%. Sequencing was carried out using peripheral blood. The receptor comes from a human donor with acute or convalescent COVID-19. The donor label of this sample is uncertain. The J gene is TRBJ2-7, the V gene TRBV10-2; the match to TRBD2 covers 11 bases. DNA of the CDR3: TGCGCCAGCAGTGGGGGACTAGCGGCTTCCTACGAGCAGTACTTC. Its translation is CASSGGLAASYEQYF.